The 20 T cell receptor beta chains reported below all come from one sample, sequenced in a study of blood T cell repertoires in COVID-19. Libraries were prepared by immunoSEQ multiplex PCR; TCRdb keeps only in-frame clonotypes and omits some of them. The sample lists 120,000 to 150,000 clones, over 70% occurring once. The sequencing sample was made of peripheral blood. The source of these receptors is a man aged 45 to 65 with active or convalescent COVID-19.

This chain uses TRBV6-5 with TRBJ2-5; the match to TRBD2 covers 7 bases. The CDR3 length is 14 residues. V was clipped by 6 bases and J by 4 bases; unmatched bases: 8. Looked up from germline, CDR1 is MNHEY and CDR2 is SVGAGI. The CDR3 DNA is TGTGCCAGCAGCCCCCCGGGGAGGGGAGAGACCCAGTACTTC. The encoded protein is CASSPPGRGETQYF.

Of note for this clone: At one end, the junction sequence differs from germline, possibly due to a read error. V gene TRBV3-1 (or the pseudogene TRBV3-2) combines with J gene TRBJ2-1, with unresolved D. This CDR3 comprises 13 residues. The germline gives CDR1 LGHDT, CDR2 YNNKEL (reference sequence). The CDR3 DNA follows: TGTGCCAGCAGCCGACCTAACTACGATGAGCAGTTCTTC. Its translation: CASSRPNYDEQFF.

The rearrangement joins TRBV9 to TRBJ1-6, with D perhaps matching TRBD1 (6 bases). The CDR3 has 14 residues. Germline CDR1 and CDR2: SGDLS and YYNGEE. V lost 2 bases and J lost 5, with 8 bases in between. The CDR3 DNA reads as TGTGCCAGCAGCGTGACAGGCGATAATTCACCCCTCCACTTT. It codes for CASSVTGDNSPLHF.

This clone has a single count. This chain links TRBV5-4 with TRBJ2-5, with 14 bases fitting TRBD2. Germline CDR1 SGHNT, CDR2 YYREEE (reference sequence). CDR3 length equals 17 residues. V was clipped by 2 bases and J by 2 bases; unmatched bases: 5. Written as DNA, the CDR3 is TGTGCCAGCAGCTTAGGGACTAGCGGGAGTGGGCAAGAGACCCAGTACTTC. Translated: CASSLGTSGSGQETQYF.

This clone came up a few times. The CDR3 reads CASSITGGSGANVLTF. The CDR3 region has the DNA TGTGCCAGTAGTATTACAGGGGGCTCTGGGGCCAACGTCCTGACTTTC. The chain employs TRBV19 and TRBJ2-6, with 8 bases fitting TRBD1. After removal of 3 bases from V and 0 bases from J, the junction contained 1 base not matched to a gene. CDR1 is LNHDA and CDR2 is SQIVND in the germline V gene (reference sequence). CDR3 length: 16 amino acids. The full variable domain, with the rest looked up from reference TRBV19 and TRBJ2-6, is DGGITQSPKYLFRKEGQNVTLSCEQNLNHDAMYWYRQDPGQGLRLIYYSQIVNDFQKGDIAEGYSVSREKKESFPLTVTSAQKNPTAFYLCASSITGGSGANVLTFGAGSRLTVL.

The rearrangement joins TRBV5-6 to TRBJ2-5; 11 bases are a match to TRBD1. CDR3 length: 16 residues. CDR1 is SGHDT and CDR2 is YYEEEE in the germline V gene. J lost 5 bases, V lost 4 bases, and 10 bases had no gene match. For the CDR3, the DNA is TGTGCCAGCAGCCCGGACCCCGGGACAGGGGGGGAGACCCAGTACTTC. Amino acids: CASSPDPGTGGETQYF.

A few counts support this clone. The rearrangement uses TRBV6-6 and TRBJ2-1; 13 nucleotides agree with TRBD2. The CDR3 contains 22 residues. Trimming cost V 5 bases and J 1 base; bases outside gene matches: 20. CDR1 MNHNY and CDR2 SVGAGI come from the germline V gene (reference sequence). This chain's CDR3 is CASSPRSRGLAGEHLSYNEQFF. The DNA for the CDR3 is TGTGCCAGCAGTCCCCGATCGAGAGGACTAGCGGGAGAGCACCTATCCTACAATGAGCAGTTCTTC.

This rearrangement joins TRBV24-1 to TRBJ1-4, with D maybe TRBD1 (5 bases). The germline gives CDR1 KGHDR, CDR2 SFDVKD. The V gene lost 2 bases and the J gene lost 4 bases, with 13 bases spanning the gap. This CDR3 region has 16 residues. This chain's CDR3 is CATSDSVDSYNEKLFF. CDR3 bases: TGTGCCACCAGTGATTCAGTTGACAGCTATAATGAAAAACTGTTTTTT.

The chain joins TRBV18 to TRBJ1-2; perhaps TRBD1 as D (6 bases). The CDR3 sequence is 13 residues long. Between the trimmed V and J ends, which lost 0 bases and 8 bases, there was a span of 10 bases. Germline-derived CDR1 and CDR2 are KGHSH and LQKENI. CDR3 protein: CASSPPGAWGYTF. The CDR3 nucleotides are TGTGCCAGCTCACCACCGGGGGCGTGGGGCTACACCTTC.

This rearrangement joins TRBV24-1 to TRBJ2-7; D possibly corresponds to TRBD2 (6 bases). The CDR3 consists of 13 residues. The germline gives CDR1 KGHDR, CDR2 SFDVKD. Trimming cost V 6 bases and J 1 base, with 9 bases left between them. The CDR3 nucleotides are TGTGCCACCAGTAGGGGACTTTCCTACGAGCAGTACTTC. Translated, it gives CATSRGLSYEQYF.

The chain has TRBV18 and TRBJ1-1; unclear D gene. The CDR3 extends over 16 amino acids. Trimming stripped 2 bases from V and 7 bases from J, with 20 bases between. CDR1 is KGHSH, CDR2 LQKENI, per germline. The CDR3 coding sequence is TGTGCCAGCTCACCAACGACGGGTATTGACGTGAGTGAAGCTTTCTTT. This translates into CASSPTTGIDVSEAFF.

The chain carries TRBV14 and TRBJ2-4; D gene uncertain. Germline lookup yields CDR1 SGHDN and CDR2 FVKESK. The CDR3 is 16 residues long. Trimming left V 0 bases short and J 1 base short, with 10 bases between. In DNA form, the CDR3 reads TGTGCCAGCAGCCAAGAACTACCCTCGGCCAAAAACATTCAGTACTTC. It translates to CASSQELPSAKNIQYF.

V usage is TRBV29-1 and J usage is TRBJ1-5, with 7 bases that match TRBD1. J lost 3 bases, V lost 6 bases, and 11 bases had no gene match. Germline lookup yields CDR1 SQVTM and CDR2 ANQGSEA. This CDR3 spans 15 amino acids. The CDR3 loop is CSVGSGTALNQPQHF. DNA of the CDR3: TGCAGCGTCGGGTCCGGGACAGCACTCAATCAGCCCCAGCATTTT.

The chain links TRBV5-1 to TRBJ1-5; perhaps TRBD1 as D (5 bases). The germline V gene has CDR1 SGHRS and CDR2 YFSETQ. The V gene lost 4 bases and the J gene lost 3 bases, with 14 bases spanning the gap. The CDR3 runs 15 residues. This chain's CDR3 is CASSPTGHVNQPQHF. Written as DNA, the CDR3 is TGCGCCAGCAGCCCCACTGGACACGTCAATCAGCCCCAGCATTTT.

The chain carries TRBV27 and TRBJ2-7; tentative D call: TRBD2 (6 bases). Germline CDR1 reads MNHEY; CDR2 reads SMNVEV (reference sequence). V was shortened by 6 bases and J by 2 bases, with 17 bases between the two germline ends. This CDR3 is 15 amino acids long. The CDR3, as DNA: TGTGCCAGCAGCCCGTCTGGAGGGATTGCCTACGAGCAGTACTTC. Amino acids: CASSPSGGIAYEQYF.

In nucleotides, the CDR3 is TGTGCCAGCAGCCCCGGGACCGGGGAGCTGTTTTTT. It codes for CASSPGTGELFF. The V gene is TRBV12-3 or TRBV12-4, the J gene TRBJ2-2; D uncertain. This CDR3 region has 12 residues. V was clipped by 6 bases and J by 5 bases, with 7 bases between them.

As for this clone: In the same sample, other DNA sequences code for this CDR3. This chain uses TRBV28 with TRBJ1-4, with TRBD1 identical over 9 bases. The CDR3 loop spans 15 amino acids. The V gene's germline CDR1 is MDHEN and CDR2 SYDVKM. V lost 3 bases, J lost 4 bases, and 3 bases stayed unmatched. The CDR3 spells CASSFLGQGNEKLFF. DNA of the CDR3: TGTGCCAGCAGTTTTTTGGGACAGGGTAATGAAAAACTGTTTTTT.

The chain joins TRBV15 to TRBJ2-7; a possible D gene is TRBD1 (5 bases). V was shortened by 0 bases and J by 2 bases, with 14 bases between the two germline ends. CDR3 length: 16 residues. Germline CDR1 reads LNHNV; CDR2 reads YYDKDF (reference sequence). The DNA for the CDR3 is TGTGCCACCAGCAGAGATAGCCAGGGTTGGCCCTACGAGCAGTACTTC. As protein: CATSRDSQGWPYEQYF.

This clone was observed a single time. J is TRBJ1-1 and V is TRBV28, with TRBD1 matching 7 bases. Germline trimming cut 11 bases from V and 5 bases from J; bases unmatched to any gene: 17. CDR3 length equals 15 residues. Germline loops: CDR1 MDHEN, CDR2 SYDVKM. The CDR3 is CAGVPTGAGETEAFF. The CDR3 DNA reads TGTGCCGGCGTTCCCACAGGGGCGGGCGAAACTGAAGCTTTCTTT. The full variable domain, its missing parts supplied by reference TRBV28 and TRBJ1-1, is DVKVTQSSRYLVKRTGEKVFLECVQDMDHENMFWYRQDPGLGLRLIYFSYDVKMKEKGDIPEGYSVSREKKERFSLILESASTNQTSMYLCAGVPTGAGETEAFFGQGTRLTVV.

This clone appeared once. The rearrangement joins TRBV27 to TRBJ1-1, with TRBD1 matching 7 bases. The CDR3 has 15 residues. The germline V gene encodes CDR1 MNHEY and CDR2 SMNVEV (reference sequence). V was clipped by 5 bases and J by 3 bases; unmatched bases: 9. The CDR3 here is CASSQEGAGDTEAFF. CDR3 bases: TGTGCCAGCAGTCAGGAGGGGGCCGGGGACACTGAAGCTTTCTTT.